These 31 T cell receptor beta chains came from one sample sequenced in a study of neoadjuvant anti-PD-1 for oral cavity cancer. The time point denotes: after neoadjuvant nivolumab, at surgical resection. Assay used: immunoSEQ multiplex PCR; TCRdb lists only in-frame clones, some missing. The repertoire holds tens of thousands of clones, with roughly 81% as singletons. Source: PBMCs, taken after nivolumab (anti-PD-1) treatment. These TCRs come from a person aged 35 to 85 with oral cavity squamous cell carcinoma.

V is TRBV5-1 and J is TRBJ2-3, with TRBD1 matching 7 bases. With 2 bases clipped from V and 2 bases from J, the junction kept 5 bases outside the gene matches. Germline CDR1 and CDR2: SGHRS and YFSETQ. The CDR3 contains 15 residues. The CDR3 DNA reads as TGCGCCAGCAGCTTTTCCGGGACAGACACAGATACGCAGTATTTT. It translates to CASSFSGTDTDTQYF.

This clone turned up a few times. The V gene is TRBV27, the J gene TRBJ2-7; 10 bases line up with TRBD1. Trimming cost V 3 bases and J 2 bases; bases outside gene matches: 13. The germline CDR1 and CDR2 sequences are MNHEY and SMNVEV (reference sequence). The CDR3 has 18 residues. DNA for the CDR3: TGTGCCAGCAGTTTCATAGATATGTGGGACAGGGGTACCTACGAGCAGTACTTC. As protein: CASSFIDMWDRGTYEQYF.

The CDR3 coding sequence is TGTGCCAGCAGCCCCTCGGGGGGAACCTACGAGCAGTACTTC. Its translation: CASSPSGGTYEQYF. This chain uses TRBV7-9 with TRBJ2-7; TRBD2 agrees at 7 bases. CDR1 and CDR2 from the germline V gene are SEHNR and FQNEAQ (reference sequence). The CDR3 is 14 residues long. The V gene end was trimmed by 5 bases and the J gene end by 2 bases; junction bases not matched to a gene: 6.

The table lists this clone with a count of one. This sequence joins TRBV2 and TRBJ2-3; 8 bases agree with TRBD2. The CDR3 covers 17 residues. Trimming removed 1 base from V and 1 base from J; junction bases left unmatched: 7. The germline CDR1 and CDR2 sequences are SNHLY and FYNNEI. The CDR3 DNA follows: TGTGCCAGCAGTGAAGAGGAAAGCGGGAGTGGCACAGATACGCAGTATTTT. It translates to CASSEEESGSGTDTQYF.

This chain joins TRBV5-1 and TRBJ2-1, with 9 bases that match TRBD1. Germline assignment: CDR1 SGHRS and CDR2 YFSETQ. Germline trimming cut 2 bases from V and 8 bases from J; bases unmatched to any gene: 8. The CDR3 totals 15 residues. The CDR3 coding sequence is TGCGCCAGCAGCTTATGGGACAGGGAAATAGATGAGCAGTTCTTC. Its translation is CASSLWDREIDEQFF.

This chain uses TRBV5-1 with TRBJ2-2; D unresolved. Germline loops: CDR1 SGHRS, CDR2 YFSETQ. V shed 0 bases and J shed 4 bases, with 7 bases lying between them. The CDR3 length is 14 residues. The CDR3 here is CASSLVASTGELFF. CDR3 coding DNA: TGCGCCAGCAGCTTGGTCGCGTCCACCGGGGAGCTGTTTTTT.

The V gene is TRBV30, the J gene TRBJ1-4; no reliable D call. Deletions cut 1 base from V and 2 bases from J, with 11 bases between. Germline loops: CDR1 GTSNPN, CDR2 SVGIG (reference sequence). This CDR3 is 15 amino acids long. CDR3 loop: CAWSDSPDTNEKLFF. Here the CDR3 DNA reads TGTGCCTGGAGTGACTCCCCGGATACTAATGAAAAACTGTTTTTT.

As for this clone: The sample carries other DNA sequences with the same CDR3. The DNA for the CDR3 is TGTGCCAGCAGTTTAGGGCGGAATCAGCCCCAGCATTTT. Its protein product is CASSLGRNQPQHF. The genes are TRBV27 and TRBJ1-5, with D hard to call. Deletions cut 2 bases from V and 4 bases from J, with 6 bases between. CDR3 length: 13 amino acids. Germline V gene sequence: CDR1 MNHEY, CDR2 SMNVEV (reference sequence).

The genes are TRBV7-3 and TRBJ2-7; TRBD1 or TRBD2 may be the D gene (6 bases each). The CDR3 has 15 amino acids. Trimming removed 5 bases from V and 5 bases from J, with 19 bases in between. Germline lookup yields CDR1 SGHTA and CDR2 FQGTGA. CDR3 in DNA: TGTGCCAGCAGCCCCTATGGAGGGGGGAAGAACGAGCAGTACTTC. Protein product: CASSPYGGGKNEQYF.

The chain uses TRBV13 and TRBJ2-3, with a tentative D call TRBD2 (7 bases). Germline-derived CDR1 and CDR2 are PRHDT and FYEKMQ (reference sequence). Trimming left V 4 bases short and J 8 bases short, with 16 bases between. This CDR3 is 14 amino acids long. The CDR3 DNA is TGTGCCAGCAGCTCAAAGGGGGGGCTAGGTACGCAGTATTTT. Encoded protein: CASSSKGGLGTQYF.

The chain employs TRBV27 and TRBJ2-1, with 13 nucleotides matching TRBD2. CDR3 size: 15 residues. Looked up from germline, CDR1 is MNHEY and CDR2 is SMNVEV (reference sequence). With V trimmed by 5 bases and J by 12 bases, 10 bases remained unmatched. The CDR3 sequence is CASSLGLAGAYVQFF. For the CDR3, the DNA is TGTGCCAGCAGTCTCGGACTAGCGGGAGCGTACGTGCAGTTCTTC.

About this clone: One junction end does not reproduce the germline sequence, and a read error may be involved. The chain joins TRBV11-2 to TRBJ2-7; unclear D gene. This CDR3 comprises 15 residues. Germline loops: CDR1 SGHAT, CDR2 FQNNGV. DNA of the CDR3: TGTGCCAGCAGCCTAGATCTACTTTCTACCTACGAGCAGTACTTC. Translation: CASSLDLLSTYEQYF.

The chain employs TRBV27 and TRBJ1-3; no definite D call. This CDR3 region has 15 residues. Germline values: CDR1 MNHEY, CDR2 SMNVEV (reference sequence). V shed 6 bases and J shed 1 base, with 13 bases lying between them. The DNA for the CDR3 is TGTGCCAGCAGCGACACTCACTCGTCTGGAAACACCATATATTTT. Protein: CASSDTHSSGNTIYF.

The rearrangement joins TRBV10-2 to TRBJ2-7; perhaps TRBD1 as D (6 bases). The germline gives CDR1 WSHSY, CDR2 SAAADI. V was shortened by 8 bases and J by 4 bases, with 15 bases between the two germline ends. This CDR3 is 13 amino acids long. The CDR3 sequence is CASAGTPLYEQYF. The CDR3 nucleotides are TGCGCCAGCGCCGGGACACCGTTGTACGAGCAGTACTTC.

The J gene is TRBJ2-6, the V gene TRBV6-5; no clear D gene. Germline V gene sequence: CDR1 MNHEY, CDR2 SVGAGI. This CDR3 comprises 13 residues. Trimming removed 6 bases at V and 1 base at J, with 4 bases between. This chain's CDR3 is CASRESGANVLTF. The CDR3 DNA reads TGTGCCAGCAGGGAGTCTGGGGCCAACGTCCTGACTTTC.

The chain has TRBV6-1 and TRBJ2-7; maybe TRBD1 (5 bases). Between the trimmed V and J ends, which lost 1 base and 0 bases, there was a span of 10 bases. The CDR3 length is 15 residues. The germline V gene has CDR1 MNHNS and CDR2 SASEGT. CDR3 residues: CASSEEAGPSYEQYF. The CDR3 DNA sequence: TGTGCCAGCAGTGAAGAGGCAGGGCCCTCCTACGAGCAGTACTTC.

The chain has TRBV30 and TRBJ2-6; 7 nucleotides match TRBD1. The CDR3 has 17 residues. The ends lost 5 bases at V and 0 bases at J; junction bases unmatched: 10. Germline V gene lookup returns CDR1 GTSNPN and CDR2 SVGIG (reference sequence). DNA for the CDR3: TGTGCCTGGCGACGGGGACAGTTACGCTCTGGGGCCAACGTCCTGACTTTC. Encoded protein: CAWRRGQLRSGANVLTF.

This chain uses TRBV30 with TRBJ2-1; TRBD1 aligns across 10 bases. The CDR3 runs 19 residues. Germline V CDR1 and CDR2: GTSNPN, SVGIG (reference sequence). After removal of 7 bases from V and 0 bases from J, the junction contained 18 bases not matched to a gene. CDR3 DNA sequence: TGTGCCTTGGTCCCCCGCCGGACAGGGGGATTCAGCTCCTACAATGAGCAGTTCTTC. It encodes CALVPRRTGGFSSYNEQFF.

This clone was seen a single time. This CDR3 reads CASTPSSRDTEAFF. In nucleotides, the CDR3 is TGTGCCAGCACCCCCTCATCCAGGGACACTGAAGCTTTCTTT. The chain recombines TRBV7-9 with TRBJ1-1; a weak D match, TRBD1 (5 bases). The CDR3 spans 14 residues. Deletions cut 7 bases from V and 3 bases from J, with 15 bases between. Germline V lookup: CDR1 SEHNR, CDR2 FQNEAQ (reference sequence).

The rearrangement uses TRBV25-1 and TRBJ2-3; D gene ambiguous. Deletions cut 5 bases from V and 0 bases from J, with 9 bases between. The CDR3 runs to 14 residues. Germline V gene data show CDR1 as MGHDK and CDR2 as SYGVNS. The CDR3 is CASSSSSSTDTQYF. The CDR3, as DNA: TGTGCCAGCAGTTCCTCTTCTAGCACAGATACGCAGTATTTT.

V is TRBV6-1 and J is TRBJ2-4; D unresolved. V lost 1 base, J lost 6 bases, and 10 bases lay in between. Germline values: CDR1 MNHNS, CDR2 SASEGT. The CDR3 length is 14 residues. The CDR3: CASSEVGTRNIQYF. For the CDR3, the DNA is TGTGCCAGCAGTGAAGTAGGAACCCGAAACATTCAGTACTTC.

The V gene is TRBV6-1, the J gene TRBJ2-1; a possible D gene is TRBD2 (5 bases). V lost 6 bases, J lost 5 bases, and 17 bases lay in between. The length of the CDR3 is 15 residues. CDR1 MNHNS and CDR2 SASEGT come from the germline V gene. The CDR3 protein is CASRGYEGSNNEQFF. In DNA, the CDR3 is TGTGCCAGCAGGGGGTATGAGGGTTCCAACAATGAGCAGTTCTTC.

The chain combines TRBV9 with TRBJ1-1; D is undetermined. CDR3 length: 13 amino acids. From germline, CDR1 is SGDLS and CDR2 YYNGEE. V lost 0 bases, J lost 5 bases, and 8 bases lay in between. The CDR3 sequence is CASSVGVGTEAFF. DNA of the CDR3: TGTGCCAGCAGCGTAGGAGTGGGTACTGAAGCTTTCTTT.

V usage is TRBV11-2 and J usage is TRBJ2-6, with 7 positions matching TRBD1. The germline CDR1 and CDR2 sequences are SGHAT and FQNNGV. V lost 5 bases and J lost 9; bases outside the gene matches: 7. CDR3 length: 14 residues. The CDR3 here is CASSPEQGSNVLTF. In DNA, the CDR3 is TGTGCCAGCAGCCCGGAACAGGGGAGCAACGTCCTGACTTTC.

This chain joins TRBV2 and TRBJ2-1, with 11 bases identical to TRBD2. The V segment lost 6 bases and the J segment 3 bases; nucleotides outside the gene matches: 10. There are 17 residues in the CDR3. Germline V gives CDR1 SNHLY, CDR2 FYNNEI. CDR3 sequence reads: CASSLELAGVGYNEQFF. The CDR3 region has the DNA TGTGCCAGCAGCCTTGAACTAGCGGGAGTGGGCTACAATGAGCAGTTCTTC. Full variable domain (remainder filled in from reference TRBV2 and TRBJ2-1): EPEVTQTPSHQVTQMGQEVILRCVPISNHLYFYWYRQILGQKVEFLVSFYNNEISEKSEIFDDQFSVERPDGSNFTLKIRSTKLEDSAMYFCASSLELAGVGYNEQFFGPGTRLTVL.

The chain links TRBV6-5 to TRBJ2-3; 8 positions match TRBD2. With V trimmed by 10 bases and J by 6 bases, 3 bases remained unmatched. The CDR3 length is 11 residues. The V gene's germline CDR1 is MNHEY and CDR2 SVGAGI. DNA of the CDR3: TGTGCCATCCGGGAGGGGGATACGCAGTATTTT. Protein product: CAIREGDTQYF.

The V call is TRBV10-3, the J call TRBJ1-5; D gene ambiguous. Germline CDR1 and CDR2: ENHRY and SYGVKD. V dropped 0 bases and J dropped 6 bases, with 9 bases sitting between them. The CDR3 runs 14 residues. The CDR3 DNA follows: TGTGCCATCAGTGAGTCTTCAGGTGGTCAGCCCCAGCATTTT. As protein: CAISESSGGQPQHF.

This chain links TRBV5-1 with TRBJ2-5; 8 bases map to TRBD2. The CDR3 is made up of 15 amino acids. V trimming: 3 bases; J trimming: 4 bases; junction bases outside the gene matches: 8. CDR1 SGHRS and CDR2 YFSETQ come from the germline V gene. In DNA form, the CDR3 reads TGCGCCAGCAGCTCAGGGTTGCGGGAGGTAGAGACCCAGTACTTC. Its translation: CASSSGLREVETQYF.

J is TRBJ2-2 and V is TRBV5-1; TRBD1 agrees at 9 bases. Losses at the gene ends were 4 bases for V and 4 bases for J; bases not matched to a gene: 8. Germline CDR1 reads SGHRS; CDR2 reads YFSETQ. The CDR3 length is 16 residues. CDR3 sequence (DNA): TGCGCCAGCAGCCCACAGGGACAGGGCCGCACCGGGGAGCTGTTTTTT. This translates into CASSPQGQGRTGELFF.

This chain's CDR3 is CAISPGTSGSSYNEQFF. For the CDR3, the DNA is TGTGCCATCAGCCCAGGGACTAGCGGTAGCTCCTACAATGAGCAGTTCTTC. This chain connects TRBV10-3 to TRBJ2-1, with TRBD2 matching over 11 bases. Germline V CDR1 and CDR2: ENHRY, SYGVKD. V was clipped by 6 bases and J by 0 bases; unmatched bases: 7. The CDR3 is 17 amino acids.

The chain recombines TRBV5-1 with TRBJ1-1; D unresolved. Trimming stripped 4 bases from V and 0 bases from J, with 10 bases between. Germline lookup yields CDR1 SGHRS and CDR2 YFSETQ. The CDR3 is made up of 14 amino acids. The CDR3 here is CASSTDTLNTEAFF. In nucleotides, the CDR3 is TGCGCCAGCAGCACAGACACCCTGAACACTGAAGCTTTCTTT.